This note documents a single T cell receptor (beta chain) sequence. What it binds is unknown. The data are from a study of T cell responses to AZD1222 COVID-19 vaccine. CDR1 is MGHRA, CDR2 YSYEKL, per germline. The V segment lost 0 bases and the J segment 5 bases; nucleotides outside the gene matches: 5. This CDR3 is 17 amino acids long. Study-wide results and caveats: When two AZD1222 doses had been given, Spike-specific TCR breadth and depth rose. Unmutated regions of variants are reportedly targeted by nearly half of spike-specific TCRs. Seropositive at baseline were only six or seven AZD1222 recipients.

Some clones are missing from TCRdb's copy, which holds only in-frame ones; the method was immunoSEQ multiplex PCR. The table gives about 140,000 clones; the top ten clones make up over 2% of it. The sample taken for sequencing was peripheral blood. This receptor was taken from an adult in good health. This chain uses TRBV4-1 with TRBJ2-1, with TRBD2 identical over 12 bases. CDR3 sequence reads: CASSQDPGLAGNNEQFF. The CDR3 nucleotides read TGCGCCAGCAGCCAAGATCCCGGACTAGCGGGGAACAATGAGCAGTTCTTC.